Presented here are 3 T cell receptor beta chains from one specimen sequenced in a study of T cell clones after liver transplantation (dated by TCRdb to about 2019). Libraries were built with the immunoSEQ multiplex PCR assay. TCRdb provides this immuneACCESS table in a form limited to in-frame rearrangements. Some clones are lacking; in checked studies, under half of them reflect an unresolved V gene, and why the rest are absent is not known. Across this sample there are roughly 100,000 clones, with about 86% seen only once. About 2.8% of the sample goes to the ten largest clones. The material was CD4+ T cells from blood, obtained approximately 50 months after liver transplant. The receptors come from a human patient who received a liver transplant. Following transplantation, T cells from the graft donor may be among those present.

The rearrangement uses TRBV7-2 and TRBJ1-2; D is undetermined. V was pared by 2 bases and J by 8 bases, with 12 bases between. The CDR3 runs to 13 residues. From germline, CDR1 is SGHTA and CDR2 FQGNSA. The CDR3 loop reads CASSLHRGRGYTF. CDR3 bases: TGTGCCAGCAGCTTACACAGAGGCAGGGGCTACACCTTC.

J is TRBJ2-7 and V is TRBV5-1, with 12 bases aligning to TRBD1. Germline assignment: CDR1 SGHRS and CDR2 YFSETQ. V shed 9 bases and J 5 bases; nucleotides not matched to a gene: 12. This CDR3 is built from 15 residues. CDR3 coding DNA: TGCGCCACCAGTCTAGAGGGACAGGGGGCCGACGAGCAGTACTTC. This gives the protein CATSLEGQGADEQYF.

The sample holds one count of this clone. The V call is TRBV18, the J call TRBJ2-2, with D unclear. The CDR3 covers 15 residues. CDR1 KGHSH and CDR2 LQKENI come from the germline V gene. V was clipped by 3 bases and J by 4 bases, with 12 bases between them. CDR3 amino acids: CASSPSLDSTGELFF. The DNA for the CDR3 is TGTGCCAGCTCACCGTCTTTGGATAGCACCGGGGAGCTGTTTTTT.